This TCR beta chain was observed in a study of blood T cell repertoires in COVID-19. Overall study: Sites across the United States, Italy and Spain contributed samples from acute and convalescent COVID-19. The analysed material was cDNA or gDNA that came from T cells, B-cell-depleted T cells, or PBMCs.

Authors' methods: The assay estimated nucleated cells by amplifying reference gene primers. Sequenced by immunoSEQ multiplex PCR; TCRdb stores in-frame clones only, minus some. V, J and clone size were drawn from that table, and D and trimming were deduced from the DNA. The sample holds 20,000 to 30,000 clones; approximately 77% are singletons and the top ten take approximately 16%. The germline V gene has CDR1 SGHVS and CDR2 FNYEAQ. There are 14 residues in the CDR3. The V and J ends lost 0 bases and 4 bases respectively, with 8 bases between them. Input material: peripheral blood. The source is an older man with active or convalescent COVID-19. V gene TRBV7-6 combines with J gene TRBJ2-3; D is unclear. CDR3 residues: CASSLAAGADTQYF. The DNA for the CDR3 is TGTGCCAGCAGCTTAGCCGCCGGTGCAGATACGCAGTATTTT.